Listed below are T cell receptor beta chains from one sample, sequenced in a study of cytotoxic CD8 clonotypes in ibrutinib-treated CLL. Clones were sequenced by immunoSEQ multiplex PCR, and TCRdb holds only the in-frame ones, with some missing. This table has some 100,000 clones, under 70% appearing once. This sample comprised PBMCs, obtained after 24 months of ibrutinib treatment. The receptors were gathered from a human donor with chronic lymphocytic leukemia. CDR3s include the opening cysteine and the closing phenylalanine or tryptophan. Each record gives: V gene, clone size, D gene, J gene, CDR3 protein, CDR3 DNA. The D gene is left open where the match is weak. Clone size is not always given. Where it is, it says once, few, many or a class for expanded clones.

TRBV7-9	-	-	TRBJ1-4	CASKRAELGKLFF	TGTGCCAGCAAGAGGGCGGAGCTCGGAAAACTGTTTTTT
TRBV2	-	TRBD1	TRBJ2-5	CASNPGGIRETQYF	TGTGCCAGCAATCCAGGGGGCATTAGGGAGACCCAGTACTTC
TRBV25-1	few	TRBD1	TRBJ2-5	CASSDLQGAGTQYF	TGTGCCAGCAGTGACCTACAGGGGGCTGGGACCCAGTACTTC
TRBV5-1	-	-	TRBJ1-5	CASSLVAGEGQPQHF	TGCGCCAGCAGCTTGGTAGCAGGGGAGGGTCAGCCCCAGCATTTT
TRBV9	-	TRBD1	TRBJ2-7	CASSVGQGFYEQYF	TGTGCCAGCAGCGTAGGACAGGGTTTCTACGAGCAGTACTTC
TRBV5-1	-	-	TRBJ1-4	CASRLGVTNEKLFF	TGCGCCAGCAGATTGGGAGTCACTAATGAAAAACTGTTTTTT
TRBV6-1	-	-	TRBJ1-5	CASSVDRYQNQPQHF	TGTGCCAGCAGTGTGGACAGATACCAAAATCAGCCCCAGCATTTT
TRBV4-1	-	TRBD1	TRBJ1-4	CASSQDRDRDEKLFF	TGCGCCAGCAGCCAAGATCGGGACAGGGATGAAAAACTGTTTTTT
TRBV9	-	-	TRBJ2-5	CASSVGLGAETQYF	TGTGCCAGCAGCGTAGGACTAGGCGCAGAGACCCAGTACTTC
TRBV7-3	-	TRBD1	TRBJ2-3	CASSLWSGGQDTQYF	TGTGCCAGCAGCTTATGGTCAGGGGGCCAAGATACGCAGTATTTT
TRBV18	-	-	TRBJ1-2	CASSPDSNYGYTF	TGTGCCAGCTCACCGGACAGTAACTATGGCTACACCTTC
TRBV25-1	-	-	TRBJ2-5	CASSESPPGSSTQYF	TGTGCCAGCAGTGAATCCCCACCAGGGTCAAGCACCCAGTACTTC
TRBV10-3	-	-	TRBJ1-1	CAIRRADRSNTEAFF	TGTGCCATCAGGCGCGCGGACAGATCGAACACTGAAGCTTTCTTT
TRBV2	few	TRBD1	TRBJ1-6	CASSGGQGNSPLHF	TGTGCCAGCAGTGGGGGACAGGGTAATTCACCCCTCCACTTT
TRBV28	-	TRBD1	TRBJ1-5	CASSDRGVDQPQHF	TGTGCCAGCAGTGACAGGGGAGTGGATCAGCCCCAGCATTTT
TRBV5-1	few	-	TRBJ1-1	CASSLEPRTTEAFF	TGCGCCAGCAGCTTGGAACCGAGGACAACTGAAGCTTTCTTT
TRBV29-1	-	-	TRBJ2-3	CSVDARGTDTQYF	TGCAGCGTTGACGCCCGGGGAACAGATACGCAGTATTTT
TRBV5-1	-	TRBD1	TRBJ2-7	CASSDGTGIGAYEQYF	TGCGCCAGCAGCGACGGGACAGGAATTGGGGCCTACGAGCAGTACTTC
TRBV4-2	-	-	TRBJ1-4	CASSQDAGTLTTNEKLFF	TGTGCCAGCAGCCAAGATGCCGGGACACTTACAACTAATGAAAAACTGTTTTTT
TRBV11-3	many	-	TRBJ2-7	CASSSGTSPQYF	TGTGCCAGCAGCTCCGGGACTTCCCCTCAGTACTTC
TRBV7-8	-	-	TRBJ1-2	CASSLGGRVGYTF	TGTGCCAGCAGCTTAGGAGGTCGGGTTGGCTACACCTTC
TRBV30	-	TRBD1	TRBJ1-2	CAWLSDRVYGYTF	TGTGCCTGGCTAAGCGACAGGGTCTACGGCTACACCTTC
TRBV6-5	-	-	TRBJ2-2	CASSWRQVAGELFF	TGTGCCAGCAGTTGGAGACAGGTGGCCGGGGAGCTGTTTTTT
TRBV4-1	-	TRBD2	TRBJ2-2	CASSQVLSGGRNTGELFF	TGCGCCAGCAGCCAAGTGTTGAGCGGGGGCCGGAACACCGGGGAGCTGTTTTTT
TRBV5-4	-	TRBD1	TRBJ2-1	CASSPLVATTGGEQFF	TGTGCCAGCAGCCCACTTGTGGCGACCACAGGGGGTGAGCAGTTCTTC
TRBV18	-	-	TRBJ1-4	CASSLQASGYNEKLFF	TGTGCCAGCTCACTACAGGCCAGTGGATATAATGAAAAACTGTTTTTT
TRBV11-2	-	TRBD1	TRBJ2-7	CASSFHSGQGYEQYF	TGTGCCAGCAGCTTTCATTCGGGACAGGGCTACGAGCAGTACTTC
TRBV7-3	-	-	TRBJ2-7	CASSLVPGKGYEQYF	TGTGCCAGCAGCTTAGTTCCCGGGAAGGGCTACGAGCAGTACTTC
TRBV7-9	once	TRBD1	TRBJ1-2	CASSSWDSSGYTF	TGTGCCAGCAGCTCCTGGGACAGCTCGGGCTACACCTTC
TRBV5-1	-	-	TRBJ1-2	CASSLQGGGYTF	TGCGCCAGCAGCCTACAGGGTGGCGGCTACACCTTC
TRBV30	few	-	TRBJ2-7	CAWGMGLLEQYF	TGTGCCTGGGGAATGGGACTTCTCGAGCAGTACTTC
TRBV30	-	TRBD1	TRBJ1-1	CAWSITGGTEAFF	TGTGCCTGGAGTATTACAGGGGGCACTGAAGCTTTCTTT
TRBV7-9	-	TRBD2	TRBJ2-7	CASSRIAGGPYEQYF	TGTGCCAGCAGCCGTATCGCGGGGGGCCCCTACGAGCAGTACTTC
TRBV18	few	-	TRBJ2-1	CASSPPLQGSDEQFF	TGTGCCAGCTCACCACCGCTACAGGGAAGCGATGAGCAGTTCTTC
TRBV18	once	TRBD1	TRBJ1-5	CASSPETGGSQPQHF	TGTGCCAGCTCACCGGAGACAGGGGGGAGTCAGCCCCAGCATTTT
TRBV7-9	once	-	TRBJ1-2	CASSPDGLYGYTF	TGTGCCAGCAGCCCGGACGGTTTATATGGCTACACCTTC
TRBV5-1	-	-	TRBJ1-6	CASSLVGIANNSPLHF	TGCGCCAGCAGCTTGGTAGGCATAGCTAATAATTCACCCCTCCACTTT
TRBV15	-	TRBD1	TRBJ1-2	CATSPGGGHRYTF	TGTGCCACCAGCCCAGGGGGGGGTCATCGCTACACCTTC
TRBV5-1	-	TRBD1	TRBJ2-6	CASSGQGLVPRGANVLTF	TGCGCCAGCAGCGGACAGGGGCTAGTCCCTCGCGGGGCCAACGTCCTGACTTTC
TRBV28	-	-	TRBJ2-7	CASSFRDTLYEQYF	TGTGCCAGCAGTTTCCGGGACACACTCTACGAGCAGTACTTC
TRBV18	-	-	TRBJ2-5	CASFRTGGETQYF	TGTGCCAGCTTCAGAACCGGTGGAGAGACCCAGTACTTC
TRBV9	-	-	TRBJ2-7	CASSVGGASRSYEQYF	TGTGCCAGCAGCGTAGGGGGGGCATCCCGCTCCTACGAGCAGTACTTC
TRBV7-2	few	-	TRBJ2-5	CASSWQGGETQYF	TGTGCCAGCAGCTGGCAAGGAGGGGAGACCCAGTACTTC
TRBV25-1	-	TRBD1	TRBJ1-4	CASSHAGGSEKLFF	TGTGCCAGCAGTCACGCAGGGGGTAGTGAAAAACTGTTTTTT
TRBV11-2	-	-	TRBJ2-5	CASGPPGPGTQYF	TGTGCCAGCGGGCCCCCTGGGCCCGGGACCCAGTACTTC